This record looks at one T cell receptor (beta chain) sequence and its context. The CDR3 extends over 15 amino acids. V was cut by 5 bases and J by 3 bases, with 17 bases left in between. In germline, CDR1 is SGHAT, CDR2 FQNNGV. Original methodology: It was from reference gene primer amplification that nucleated cell counts were estimated. The method was immunoSEQ multiplex PCR; TCRdb's version includes in-frame clones alone and lacks a portion of them. The V and J calls and clone size are taken from that table; D and trimming were inferred from the DNA. The sample includes around 280,000 clones, about nine tenths of them seen just once. This specimen belongs to a study of blood T cell repertoires in COVID-19. Whole-study context: Collection of acute and convalescent COVID-19 samples took place in the United States, Italy and Spain. PBMCs, B-cell-depleted T cells, or T cells provided the cDNA or gDNA that made up the material.

This TCR was recovered from a woman aged 25 to 39 with COVID-19, enrolled during active disease. V is TRBV11-2 and J is TRBJ2-7; possible D gene TRBD2, 7 bases. The sample was peripheral blood. The CDR3 region is CASSLGGGRLYEQYF. CDR3 bases: TGTGCCAGCAGCCTGGGGGGGGGCCGCCTCTACGAGCAGTACTTC. The full variable domain, in which reference TRBV11-2 and TRBJ2-7 provide the parts outside the CDR3, is EAGVAQSPRYKIIEKRQSVAFWCNPISGHATLYWYQQILGQGPKLLIQFQNNGVVDDSQLPKDRFSAERLKGVDSTLKIQPAKLEDSAVYLCASSLGGGRLYEQYFGPGTRLTVT.